The clone carrying this TCR beta chain was counted once. Its antigen is currently unknown. The data belong to a study of regulatory T cells in long-lasting Graves disease. In building TCR beta libraries, iRepertoire HTBI primers were used together with Arm-PCR of CDR3 regions. TCRdb analysed the multiplex PCR reads with MiXCR anew, one entry per CDR3 protein. The profile shows approximately 400,000 distinct CDR3 sequences, 20% to 25% of them singletons. The CDR3 is 15 amino acids. CDR1 SNHLY and CDR2 FYNNEI come from the germline V gene. J gave up 4 bases and V 6 bases, and 6 bases lay outside the gene matches. Study-wide points: Those with persistent Graves' had less TCR diversity than newly diagnosed patients. Persistent disease preferred TRBV28, TRBJ1-2 and TRBJ2-5.

Documented time point: persistent/refractory GD, antithyroid drugs over 5 years with positive TRAb. Following extraction of RNA from PBMCs, that RNA was used to make the TCR library. Patients of an endocrinology department in Xi'an, China, were included. With EDTA tubes as the receptacles, roughly 9.7 milliliters of peripheral blood were drawn. The sequence was obtained from a female donor with Graves disease. This specimen was peripheral blood mononuclear cells (PBMCs), taken when the disease was refractory, from a patient treated with antithyroid drugs. The chain joins TRBV2 to TRBJ2-3; TRBD1 aligns across 11 bases. The CDR3 here is CASRDRGRMSDTQYF. The DNA of the CDR3 is TGTGCCAGCAGGGACAGGGGGCGAATGTCAGATACGCAGTATTTT.